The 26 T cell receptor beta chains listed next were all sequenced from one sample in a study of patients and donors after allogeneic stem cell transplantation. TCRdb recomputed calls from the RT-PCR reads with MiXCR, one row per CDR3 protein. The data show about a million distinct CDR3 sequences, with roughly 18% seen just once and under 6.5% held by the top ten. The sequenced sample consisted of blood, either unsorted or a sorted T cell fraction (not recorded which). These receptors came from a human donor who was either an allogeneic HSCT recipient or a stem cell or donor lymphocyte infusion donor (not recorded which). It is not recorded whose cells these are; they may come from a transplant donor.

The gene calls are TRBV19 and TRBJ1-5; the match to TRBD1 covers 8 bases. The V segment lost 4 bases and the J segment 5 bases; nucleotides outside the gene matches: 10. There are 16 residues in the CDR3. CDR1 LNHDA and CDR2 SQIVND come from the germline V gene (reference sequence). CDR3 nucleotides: TGTGCCAGTAGTACCTTTAACAGGGGGACCTATCAGCCCCAGCATTTT. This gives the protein CASSTFNRGTYQPQHF.

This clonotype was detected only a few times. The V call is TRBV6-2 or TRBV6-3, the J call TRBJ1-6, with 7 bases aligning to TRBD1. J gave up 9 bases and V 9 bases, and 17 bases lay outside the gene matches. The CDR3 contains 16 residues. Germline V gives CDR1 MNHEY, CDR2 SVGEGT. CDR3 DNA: TGTGCCAGTACCCGGGACAGTGGAAGTATTAGTTCACCCCTCCACTTT. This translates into CASTRDSGSISSPLHF.

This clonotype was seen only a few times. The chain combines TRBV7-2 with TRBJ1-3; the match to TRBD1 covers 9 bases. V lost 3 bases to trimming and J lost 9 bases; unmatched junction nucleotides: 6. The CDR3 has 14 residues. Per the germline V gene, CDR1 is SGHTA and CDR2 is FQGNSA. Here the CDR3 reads CASSFDDRGGTIYF. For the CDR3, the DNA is TGTGCCAGCAGCTTCGACGACAGGGGGGGCACCATATATTTT.

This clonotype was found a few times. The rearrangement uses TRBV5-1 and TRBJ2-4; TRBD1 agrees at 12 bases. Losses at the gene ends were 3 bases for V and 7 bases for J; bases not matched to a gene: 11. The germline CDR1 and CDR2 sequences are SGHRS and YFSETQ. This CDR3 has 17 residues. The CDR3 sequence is CASSSPVPGQGANIQYF. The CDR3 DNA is TGCGCCAGCAGCTCACCAGTGCCGGGACAGGGGGCGAACATTCAGTACTTC.

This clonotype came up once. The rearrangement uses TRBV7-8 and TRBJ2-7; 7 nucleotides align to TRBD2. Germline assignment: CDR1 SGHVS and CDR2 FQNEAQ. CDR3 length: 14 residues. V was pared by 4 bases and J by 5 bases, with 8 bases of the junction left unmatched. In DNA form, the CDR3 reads TGTGCCAGCAGCTCGGCCAGCGGGATCCACGAGCAGTACTTC. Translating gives CASSSASGIHEQYF.

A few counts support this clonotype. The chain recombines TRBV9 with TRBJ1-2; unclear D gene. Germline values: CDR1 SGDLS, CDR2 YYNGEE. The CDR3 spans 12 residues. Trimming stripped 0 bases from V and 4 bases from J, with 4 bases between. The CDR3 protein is CASSVDSYGYTF. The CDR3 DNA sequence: TGTGCCAGCAGCGTAGACAGCTATGGCTACACCTTC.

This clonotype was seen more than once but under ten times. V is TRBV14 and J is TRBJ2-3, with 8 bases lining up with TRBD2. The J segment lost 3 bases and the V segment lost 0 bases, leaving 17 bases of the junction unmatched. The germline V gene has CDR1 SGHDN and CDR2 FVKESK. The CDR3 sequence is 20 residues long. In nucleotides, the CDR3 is TGTGCCAGCAGCCAAGATGAATTAAACGGGAGGGCTCCCTGGACAGATACGCAGTATTTT. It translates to CASSQDELNGRAPWTDTQYF.

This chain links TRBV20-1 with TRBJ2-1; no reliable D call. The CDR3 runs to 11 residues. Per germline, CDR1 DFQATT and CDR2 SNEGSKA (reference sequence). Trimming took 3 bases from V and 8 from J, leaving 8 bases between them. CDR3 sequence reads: CSASRRDEQFF. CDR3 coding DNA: TGCAGTGCTAGCAGGAGAGATGAGCAGTTCTTC.

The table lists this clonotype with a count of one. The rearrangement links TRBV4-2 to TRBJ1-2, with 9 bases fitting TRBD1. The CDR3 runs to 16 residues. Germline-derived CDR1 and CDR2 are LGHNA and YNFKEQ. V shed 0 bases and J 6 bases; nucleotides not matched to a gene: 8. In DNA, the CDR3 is TGTGCCAGCAGCCAAGAAGGTCCGACAGGGGGAAATGGCTACACCTTC. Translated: CASSQEGPTGGNGYTF.

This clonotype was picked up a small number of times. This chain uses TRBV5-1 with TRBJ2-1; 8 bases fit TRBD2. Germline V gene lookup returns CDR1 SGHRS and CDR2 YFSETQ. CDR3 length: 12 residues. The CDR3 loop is CAAGGGPNEQFF. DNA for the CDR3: TGCGCGGCCGGGGGGGGCCCCAATGAGCAGTTCTTC. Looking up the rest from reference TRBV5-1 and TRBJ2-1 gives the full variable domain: KAGVTQTPRYLIKTRGQQVTLSCSPISGHRSVSWYQQTPGQGLQFLFEYFSETQRNKGNFPGRFSGRQFSNSRSEMNVSTLELGDSALYLCAAGGGPNEQFFGPGTRLTVL.

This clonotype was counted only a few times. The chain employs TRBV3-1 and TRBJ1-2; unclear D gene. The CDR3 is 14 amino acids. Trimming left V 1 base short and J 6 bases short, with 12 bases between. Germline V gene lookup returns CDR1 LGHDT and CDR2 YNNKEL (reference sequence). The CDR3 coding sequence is TGTGCCAGCAGCCAAGGAGCTTCGGCAAATGGCTACACCTTC. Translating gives CASSQGASANGYTF.

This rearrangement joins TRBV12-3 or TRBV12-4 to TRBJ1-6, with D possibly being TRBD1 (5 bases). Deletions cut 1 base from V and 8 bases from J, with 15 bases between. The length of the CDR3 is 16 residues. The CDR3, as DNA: TGTGCCAGCAGTTTAGGGGGCGGCAGGCCCGATTCACCCCTCCACTTT. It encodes CASSLGGGRPDSPLHF.

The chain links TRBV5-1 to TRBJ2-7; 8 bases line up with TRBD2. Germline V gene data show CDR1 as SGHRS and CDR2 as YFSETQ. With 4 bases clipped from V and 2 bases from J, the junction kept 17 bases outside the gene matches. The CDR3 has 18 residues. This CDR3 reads CASSNALADNQKTYEQYF. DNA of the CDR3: TGCGCCAGCAGCAATGCACTAGCGGACAACCAAAAAACCTACGAGCAGTACTTC.

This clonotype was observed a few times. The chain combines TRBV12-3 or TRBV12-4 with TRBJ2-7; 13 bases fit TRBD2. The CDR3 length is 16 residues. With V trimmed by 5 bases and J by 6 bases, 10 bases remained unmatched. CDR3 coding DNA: TGTGCCAGCAGTCCAGGGACTAGCGGGAAAGTACGCGAGCAGTACTTC. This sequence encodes CASSPGTSGKVREQYF.

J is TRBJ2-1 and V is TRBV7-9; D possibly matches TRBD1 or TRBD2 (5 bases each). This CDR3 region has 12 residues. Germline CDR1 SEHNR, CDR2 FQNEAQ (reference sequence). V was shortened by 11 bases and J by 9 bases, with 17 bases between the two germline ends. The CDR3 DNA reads TGTGCCCCTTGGACCCGAGGGGTTGAGCAGTTCTTC. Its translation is CAPWTRGVEQFF.

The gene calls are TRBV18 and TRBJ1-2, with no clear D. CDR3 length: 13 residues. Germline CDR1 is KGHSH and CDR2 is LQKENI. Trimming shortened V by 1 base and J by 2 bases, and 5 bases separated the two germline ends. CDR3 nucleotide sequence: TGTGCCAGCTCACCACAGGAGAACTATGGCTACACCTTC. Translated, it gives CASSPQENYGYTF.

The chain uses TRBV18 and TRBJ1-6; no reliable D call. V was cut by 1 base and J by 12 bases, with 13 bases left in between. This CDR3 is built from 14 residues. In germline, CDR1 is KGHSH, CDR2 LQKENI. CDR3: CASSPRQVRGPLHF. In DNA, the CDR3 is TGTGCCAGCTCACCACGGCAGGTCCGAGGACCCCTCCACTTT.

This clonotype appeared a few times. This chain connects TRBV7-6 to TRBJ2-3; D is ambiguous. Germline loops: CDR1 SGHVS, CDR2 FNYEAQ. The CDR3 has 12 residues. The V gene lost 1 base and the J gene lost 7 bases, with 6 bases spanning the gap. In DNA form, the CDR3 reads TGTGCCAGCAGCTTAGATCACTATACGCAGTATTTT. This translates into CASSLDHYTQYF. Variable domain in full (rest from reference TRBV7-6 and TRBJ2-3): GAGVSQSPRYKVTKRGQDVALRCDPISGHVSLYWYRQALGQGPEFLTYFNYEAQQDKSGLPNDRFSAERPEGSISTLTIQRTEQRDSAMYRCASSLDHYTQYFGPGTRLTVL.

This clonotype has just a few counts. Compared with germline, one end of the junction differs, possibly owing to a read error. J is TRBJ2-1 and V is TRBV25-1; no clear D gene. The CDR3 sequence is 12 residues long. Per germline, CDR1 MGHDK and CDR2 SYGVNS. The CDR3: CASSESYNEQFF. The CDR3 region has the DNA TGTGCCAGCAGTGAATCCTATAATGAGCAGTTCTTC. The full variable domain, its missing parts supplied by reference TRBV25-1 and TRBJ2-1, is EADIYQTPRYLVIGTGKKITLECSQTMGHDKMYWYQQDPGMELHLIHYSYGVNSTEKGDLSSESTVSRIRTEHFPLTLESARPSHTSQYLCASSESYNEQFFGPGTRLTVL.

CDR3 region: CASSPDRGQGQPQHF. CDR3 sequence (DNA): TGTGCCAGCAGTCCGGACAGGGGGCAGGGACAGCCCCAGCATTTT. This chain uses TRBV2 with TRBJ1-5; TRBD1 agrees at 11 bases. The V gene's germline CDR1 is SNHLY and CDR2 FYNNEI. This CDR3 region has 15 residues. V lost 5 bases and J lost 7; bases outside the gene matches: 7.

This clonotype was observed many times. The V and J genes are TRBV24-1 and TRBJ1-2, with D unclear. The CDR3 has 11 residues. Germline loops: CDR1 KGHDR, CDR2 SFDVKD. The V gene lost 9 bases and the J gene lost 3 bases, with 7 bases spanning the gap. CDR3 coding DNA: TGTGCCACCGCGACTGACTATGGCTACACCTTC. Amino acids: CATATDYGYTF.

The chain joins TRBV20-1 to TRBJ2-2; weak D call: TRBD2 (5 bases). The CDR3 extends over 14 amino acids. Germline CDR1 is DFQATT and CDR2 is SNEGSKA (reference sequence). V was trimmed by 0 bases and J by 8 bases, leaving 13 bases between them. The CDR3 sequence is CSAREVGDRGELFF. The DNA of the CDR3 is TGCAGTGCTAGAGAAGTGGGAGATAGGGGGGAGCTGTTTTTT.

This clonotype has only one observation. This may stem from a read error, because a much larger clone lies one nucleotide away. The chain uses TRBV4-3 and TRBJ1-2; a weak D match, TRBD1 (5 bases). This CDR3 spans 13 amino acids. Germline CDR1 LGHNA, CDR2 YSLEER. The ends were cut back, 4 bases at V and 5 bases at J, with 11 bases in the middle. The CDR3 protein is CASSRVQGYGYTF. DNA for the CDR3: TGCGCCAGCAGCCGAGTCCAGGGTTATGGCTACACCTTC.

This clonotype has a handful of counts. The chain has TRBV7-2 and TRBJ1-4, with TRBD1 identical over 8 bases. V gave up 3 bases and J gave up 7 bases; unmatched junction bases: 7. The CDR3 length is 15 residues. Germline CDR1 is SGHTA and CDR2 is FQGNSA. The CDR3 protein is CASSFRGLRAEKLFF. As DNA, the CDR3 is TGTGCCAGCAGCTTCAGGGGGCTACGGGCTGAAAAACTGTTTTTT.

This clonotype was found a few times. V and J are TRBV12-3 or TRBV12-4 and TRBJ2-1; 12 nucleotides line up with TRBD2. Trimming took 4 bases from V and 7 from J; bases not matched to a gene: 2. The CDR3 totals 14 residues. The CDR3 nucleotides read TGTGCCAGCAGTTCTAGCGGGAGGGCAAATGAGCAGTTCTTC. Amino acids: CASSSSGRANEQFF.

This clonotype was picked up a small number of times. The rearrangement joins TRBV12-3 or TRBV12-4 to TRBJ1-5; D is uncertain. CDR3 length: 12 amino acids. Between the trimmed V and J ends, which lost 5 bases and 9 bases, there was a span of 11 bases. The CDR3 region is CASSPYGRPQHF. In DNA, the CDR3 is TGTGCCAGCAGTCCCTACGGCCGGCCCCAGCATTTT.